The 8 T cell receptor beta chains below all came from one sample that was sequenced in a study of T cell repertoires in cytomegalovirus infection. TCRdb passed the reads through MiXCR, listing each CDR3 protein once. The repertoire has about 280,000 distinct CDR3 sequences, approximately 22% of them found once; the top ten carry roughly a fifth. Antigens of these TCRs are unknown. The sample here was cultured PBMCs, taken from culture after CMV antigen stimulation. All receptors derive from a human donor in good health (CMV status not recorded). Some clones in this sample may be carry-over from other donors' samples.

The chain has TRBV27 and TRBJ1-6; D gene uncertain. CDR1 MNHEY and CDR2 SMNVEV come from the germline V gene (reference sequence). Trimming took off 2 bases at V and 0 bases at J, with 8 bases between the two ends. The CDR3 loop spans 16 amino acids. The CDR3 loop reads CASSLTVSSYNSPLHF. The DNA for the CDR3 is TGTGCCAGCAGTTTAACAGTCAGCTCCTATAATTCACCCCTCCACTTT.

The chain recombines TRBV7-9 with TRBJ2-2, with D hard to call. This CDR3 has 17 amino acids. Trimming pared 0 bases from V and 0 bases from J, leaving 11 bases between. Germline lookup yields CDR1 SEHNR and CDR2 FQNEAQ (reference sequence). The CDR3 DNA reads as TGTGCCAGCAGCTTAGCTCGGAGTACCGCGAACACCGGGGAGCTGTTTTTT. Residues: CASSLARSTANTGELFF.

The chain joins TRBV7-9 to TRBJ1-4; tentatively, D is TRBD1 (5 bases). This CDR3 is built from 15 residues. Germline CDR1 SEHNR, CDR2 FQNEAQ (reference sequence). Trimming took 6 bases from V and 8 from J, leaving 19 bases between them. This CDR3 reads CASRGAGKEAEKLFF. The CDR3 nucleotides are TGTGCCAGCAGGGGAGCAGGGAAAGAAGCGGAAAAACTGTTTTTT.

The rearrangement links TRBV27 to TRBJ2-7, with TRBD2 identical over 8 bases. The length of the CDR3 is 13 residues. The germline V gene encodes CDR1 MNHEY and CDR2 SMNVEV (reference sequence). The junction had 2 bases not matched to a gene; V was cut back by 5 bases and J by 2 bases. The CDR3 loop is CASSTSGTYEQYF. The CDR3 nucleotides are TGTGCCAGCAGTACTAGCGGTACCTACGAGCAGTACTTC.

This clonotype has just a few counts. V usage is TRBV2 and J usage is TRBJ1-2, with D perhaps TRBD1 (5 bases). V gave up 1 base and J gave up 2 bases, with 11 bases separating them. Germline V gene lookup returns CDR1 SNHLY and CDR2 FYNNEI. The length of the CDR3 is 15 residues. The CDR3 loop is CASSEEAGTNYGYTF. CDR3 nucleotides: TGTGCCAGCAGTGAAGAGGCAGGGACGAACTATGGCTACACCTTC.

The chain combines TRBV19 with TRBJ2-1; 7 bases are shared with TRBD1. This CDR3 has 13 amino acids. The junction had 6 bases not matched to a gene; V was cut back by 6 bases and J by 7 bases. Germline V gene sequence: CDR1 LNHDA, CDR2 SQIVND (reference sequence). This CDR3 reads CASSWDSSNEQFF. The DNA for the CDR3 is TGTGCCAGTAGCTGGGACAGCTCAAATGAGCAGTTCTTC.

The chain combines TRBV12-3 or TRBV12-4 with TRBJ2-2; a possible D gene is TRBD1 (5 bases). V was cut by 4 bases and J by 6 bases, with 9 bases left in between. The CDR3 has 13 amino acids. The CDR3 DNA reads TGTGCCAGCAGTTATCAGGGCCCCGGGGAGCTGTTTTTT. As protein: CASSYQGPGELFF.

This chain links TRBV5-5 with TRBJ1-2; D possibly corresponds to TRBD1 (6 bases). The V end was cut by 2 bases, the J end by 1 base, with 18 bases between. Germline-derived CDR1 and CDR2 are SGHKS and YYEKEE (reference sequence). The CDR3 covers 17 residues. The CDR3 is CASSFLDRKKLNYGYTF. CDR3 bases: TGTGCCAGCAGCTTTCTTGACAGGAAGAAGCTTAACTATGGCTACACCTTC. Combining the CDR3 with reference TRBV5-5 and TRBJ1-2 gives the whole variable domain DAGVTQSPTHLIKTRGQQVTLRCSPISGHKSVSWYQQVLGQGPQFIFQYYEKEERGRGNFPDRFSARQFPNYSSELNVNALLLGDSALYLCASSFLDRKKLNYGYTFGSGTRLTVV.